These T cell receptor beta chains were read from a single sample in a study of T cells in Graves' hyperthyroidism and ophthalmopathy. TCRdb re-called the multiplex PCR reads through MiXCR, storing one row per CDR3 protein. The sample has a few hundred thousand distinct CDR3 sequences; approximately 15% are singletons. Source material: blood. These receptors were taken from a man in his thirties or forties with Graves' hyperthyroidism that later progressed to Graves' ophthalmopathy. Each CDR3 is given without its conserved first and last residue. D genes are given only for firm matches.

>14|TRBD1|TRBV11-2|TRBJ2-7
ASSLGSGQGLYEQY
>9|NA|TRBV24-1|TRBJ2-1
ATRGLREQF
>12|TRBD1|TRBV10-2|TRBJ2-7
ASSEGQGAVEQY
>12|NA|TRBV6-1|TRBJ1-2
ASDPGSPVYGYT
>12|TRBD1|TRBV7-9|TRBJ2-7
ASSHGQGANEQY
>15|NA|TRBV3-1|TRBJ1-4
AGSPRQYNPMGEKLF
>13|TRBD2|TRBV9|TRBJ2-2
ASSGSGTSDGELF
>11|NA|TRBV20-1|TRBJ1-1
SARTDGDTEAF
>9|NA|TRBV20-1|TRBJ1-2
SARELSGYT
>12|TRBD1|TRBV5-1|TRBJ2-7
ASSHGQEIYEQY
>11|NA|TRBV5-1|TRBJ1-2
ASSLSINYGCT
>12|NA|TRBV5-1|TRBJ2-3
ASSLLLDTDTQY
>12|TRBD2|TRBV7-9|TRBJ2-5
ASSPGTNQETQY
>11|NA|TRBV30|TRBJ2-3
AWRGRVTDTQY
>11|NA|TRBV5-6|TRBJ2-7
ASRKRDGYEQY
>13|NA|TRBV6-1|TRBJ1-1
ASSFARETNTEAF
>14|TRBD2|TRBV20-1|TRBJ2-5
SAPVLKRGAVETQY
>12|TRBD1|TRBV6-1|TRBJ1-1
ASKLGQGATEAF
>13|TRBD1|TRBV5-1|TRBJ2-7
ASSFGTGGPYEQY
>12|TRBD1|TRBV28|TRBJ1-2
ASTLGQGGYGYT
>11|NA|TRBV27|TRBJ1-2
ASSLGHLYGYT
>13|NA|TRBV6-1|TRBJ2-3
ASSDSSVGVDTQY
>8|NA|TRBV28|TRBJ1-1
ASTPTEAF
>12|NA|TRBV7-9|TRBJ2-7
ASSLDGGRYEQY
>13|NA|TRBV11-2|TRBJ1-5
ASSLGPSANQPQH
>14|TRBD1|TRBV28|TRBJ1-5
ASSPQTGYRNQPQH
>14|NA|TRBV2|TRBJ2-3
ASSEGKAGWTDTQY
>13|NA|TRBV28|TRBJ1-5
ASSSDGASNQPQH
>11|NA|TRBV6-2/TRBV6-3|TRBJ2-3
ASSTLGTDTQY
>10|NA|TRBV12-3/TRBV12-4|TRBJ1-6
ASSPSSSPLH
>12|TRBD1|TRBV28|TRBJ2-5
ASSPRGGEETQY
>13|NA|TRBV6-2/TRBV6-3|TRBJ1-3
ASSLTPRSGNTIY
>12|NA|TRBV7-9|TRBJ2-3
ASSSGPTHDTQY
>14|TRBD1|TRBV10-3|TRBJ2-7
APLLGKRDRLSEQY
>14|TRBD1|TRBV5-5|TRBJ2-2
ASSLRTGGNTGELF
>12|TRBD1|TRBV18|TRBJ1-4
ASTSGTGDEKLF